This section outlines one T cell receptor (beta chain) sequence together with its context. As yet, its antigen is unknown. The data are from a study of a mutant IDH1 vaccine in newly diagnosed glioma. Sequenced by immunoSEQ multiplex PCR; TCRdb stores in-frame clones only, minus some. The repertoire has approximately 62,000 clones, 85% of them found once; the top ten carry less than 5%. The sample's time point: week 23, last vaccination. The vaccine gave 300 ug of a 20-mer mutant IDH1 peptide subcutaneously per dose. CDR1 and CDR2 (germline): GTSNPN, SVGIG (reference sequence). V was cut by 0 bases and J by 6 bases, with 15 bases left in between. The CDR3 spans 15 residues.

Specimen: PBMCs, collected from a glioma patient whose treatment included an IDH1 peptide vaccine. The clonotype comes from a man aged 25 to 45 with glioma. The chain links TRBV30 to TRBJ1-5, with D hard to call. CDR3 sequence: CAWSVQEASVQPQHF. The CDR3, as DNA: TGTGCCTGGAGTGTACAAGAGGCCTCGGTTCAGCCCCAGCATTTT.